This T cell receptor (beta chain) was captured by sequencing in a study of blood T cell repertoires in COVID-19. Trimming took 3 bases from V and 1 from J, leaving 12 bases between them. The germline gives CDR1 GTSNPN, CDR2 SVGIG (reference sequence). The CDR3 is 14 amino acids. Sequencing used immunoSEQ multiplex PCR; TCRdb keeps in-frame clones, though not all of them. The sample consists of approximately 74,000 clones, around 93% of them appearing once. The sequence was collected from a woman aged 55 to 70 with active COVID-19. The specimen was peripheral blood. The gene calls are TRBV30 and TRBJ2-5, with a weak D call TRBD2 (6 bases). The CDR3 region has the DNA TGTGCCTGGAGCTCGGGACTGGCCCAAGAGACCCAGTACTTC. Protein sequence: CAWSSGLAQETQYF.